Presented here are 21 T cell receptor beta chains from one specimen sequenced in a study of blood T cell repertoires in COVID-19 (TCRdb year 2020). The library was prepared using the immunoSEQ multiplex PCR assay. Sourced from immuneACCESS, this table was stored by TCRdb with only in-frame sequences that have V and J called. A share of the clones is absent; for the studies checked, an unresolved V gene accounts for under half, and the remainder has no known explanation. The sample contains some 380,000 clones, roughly four fifths of them found a single time. In total, the top ten clones hold 1.1% of the sample. The sequencing input was peripheral blood. These receptors were obtained from a human donor with acute or convalescent COVID-19. The donor label of this sample is uncertain.

The chain combines TRBV13 with TRBJ1-4, with 7 bases that match TRBD1. CDR1 and CDR2 (germline): PRHDT, FYEKMQ (reference sequence). The V gene end was trimmed by 3 bases and the J gene end by 8 bases; junction bases not matched to a gene: 9. The CDR3 length is 15 residues. The CDR3 spells CASSFSTTGREKLFF. In DNA form, the CDR3 reads TGTGCCAGCAGCTTCAGCACGACAGGGCGCGAAAAACTGTTTTTT.

This chain links TRBV7-8 with TRBJ1-5; D is uncertain. The germline V and J ends were trimmed by 5 bases and 2 bases, with 7 bases remaining between them. The CDR3 covers 13 residues. CDR1 and CDR2 (germline): SGHVS, FQNEAQ. CDR3 region: CASSPPGNQPQHF. CDR3 DNA: TGTGCCAGCAGCCCCCCGGGCAATCAGCCCCAGCATTTT.

DNA for the CDR3: TGTGCCAGCAGCTTAGTCAAGGCAGGGCGGAATGAGCAGTTCTTC. Its translation: CASSLVKAGRNEQFF. The chain uses TRBV7-9 and TRBJ2-1; a weak D match, TRBD1 (5 bases). V gave up 1 base and J gave up 7 bases, with 14 bases separating them. CDR3 size: 15 residues. Germline CDR1 and CDR2: SEHNR and FQNEAQ (reference sequence).

J is TRBJ1-1 and V is TRBV5-5; TRBD1 agrees at 9 bases. V shed 4 bases, J shed 4 bases, and the junction held 5 bases outside the gene matches. The length of the CDR3 is 14 residues. CDR1 and CDR2 (germline): SGHKS, YYEKEE (reference sequence). The CDR3 nucleotides read TGTGCCAGCAGCCGGCCGACAGGGGGCACTGAAGCTTTCTTT. The encoded protein is CASSRPTGGTEAFF.

The V and J genes are TRBV7-9 and TRBJ2-1; TRBD2 matches at 12 bases. The V gene's germline CDR1 is SEHNR and CDR2 FQNEAQ (reference sequence). The trim removed 5 bases at V and 0 bases at J, leaving 8 bases unmatched. This CDR3 spans 18 amino acids. The CDR3 nucleotides are TGTGCCAGCAGCCAGACTAGCGGGAGTTCGAGCTCCTACAATGAGCAGTTCTTC. Translated: CASSQTSGSSSSYNEQFF.

The genes are TRBV7-9 and TRBJ2-1; TRBD2 matches 11 bases. Germline trimming cut 5 bases from V and 10 bases from J; bases unmatched to any gene: 13. From germline, CDR1 is SEHNR and CDR2 FQNEAQ (reference sequence). This CDR3 region has 16 residues. This CDR3 is CASSVPGLAEPKEQFF. CDR3 DNA: TGTGCCAGCAGCGTCCCGGGACTAGCGGAACCCAAGGAGCAGTTCTTC.

The V gene is TRBV19, the J gene TRBJ2-1; 8 bases match TRBD2. The CDR3 spans 17 residues. From germline, CDR1 is LNHDA and CDR2 SQIVND (reference sequence). After removal of 5 bases from V and 1 base from J, the junction contained 10 bases not matched to a gene. The CDR3 is CASSGLSGIASYNEQFF. In DNA, the CDR3 is TGTGCCAGTAGTGGCCTTAGCGGGATTGCGTCCTACAATGAGCAGTTCTTC.

This chain joins TRBV5-1 and TRBJ1-6; TRBD1 matches at 11 bases. Germline lookup yields CDR1 SGHRS and CDR2 YFSETQ. The CDR3 covers 15 residues. V gave up 5 bases and J gave up 9 bases; unmatched junction bases: 7. CDR3 nucleotide sequence: TGCGCCAGCAGAACGGGACAGGGGGTCAGTTCACCCCTCCACTTT. Residues: CASRTGQGVSSPLHF. The whole variable domain, filled in from reference TRBV5-1 and TRBJ1-6, reads KAGVTQTPRYLIKTRGQQVTLSCSPISGHRSVSWYQQTPGQGLQFLFEYFSETQRNKGNFPGRFSGRQFSNSRSEMNVSTLELGDSALYLCASRTGQGVSSPLHFGNGTRLTVT.

The chain employs TRBV2 and TRBJ2-7; D gene ambiguous. Germline loops: CDR1 SNHLY, CDR2 FYNNEI. The CDR3 consists of 16 residues. Trimming left V 3 bases short and J 5 bases short, with 20 bases between. The CDR3 reads CASSEQTPLISHEQYF. The DNA for the CDR3 is TGTGCCAGCAGTGAGCAGACACCCCTAATTTCCCACGAGCAGTACTTC. Full variable domain (outside the CDR3, taken from reference TRBV2 and TRBJ2-7): EPEVTQTPSHQVTQMGQEVILRCVPISNHLYFYWYRQILGQKVEFLVSFYNNEISEKSEIFDDQFSVERPDGSNFTLKIRSTKLEDSAMYFCASSEQTPLISHEQYFGPGTRLTVT.

This clone was seen many times. Other DNA sequences within the sample encode an identical CDR3. The V and J genes are TRBV6-6 and TRBJ1-3, with no clear D. Trimming left V 8 bases short and J 4 bases short, with 6 bases between. The CDR3 contains 11 residues. Germline loops: CDR1 MNHNY, CDR2 SVGAGI (reference sequence). In DNA, the CDR3 is TGTGCCAGCCTGGAGGGAAACACCATATATTTT. Translation gives CASLEGNTIYF.

The chain links TRBV6-1 to TRBJ1-1, with 7 positions matching TRBD1. CDR3 length: 17 residues. CDR1 is MNHNS, CDR2 SASEGT, per germline. V lost 3 bases to trimming and J lost 0 bases; unmatched junction nucleotides: 10. This chain's CDR3 is CASSDSGGGTVNTEAFF. The CDR3, as DNA: TGTGCCAGCAGTGACAGTGGGGGCGGGACAGTGAACACTGAAGCTTTCTTT.

The chain carries TRBV15 and TRBJ2-5; tentative D call: TRBD1 (5 bases). The length of the CDR3 is 14 residues. Germline-derived CDR1 and CDR2 are LNHNV and YYDKDF (reference sequence). The ends were cut back, 0 bases at V and 4 bases at J, with 9 bases in the middle. The CDR3 sequence: CATSRDFRGETQYF. The CDR3 DNA follows: TGTGCCACCAGCAGAGATTTTAGGGGAGAGACCCAGTACTTC.

In DNA form, the CDR3 reads TGTGCCAGCAGTTTGAGTTTCAGCAGCGGGGTGAACACTGAAGCTTTCTTT. Translating gives CASSLSFSSGVNTEAFF. This chain joins TRBV28 and TRBJ1-1; D unresolved. The CDR3 totals 17 residues. The ends were cut back, 3 bases at V and 0 bases at J, with 17 bases in the middle. Germline CDR1 is MDHEN and CDR2 is SYDVKM.

This chain joins TRBV18 and TRBJ2-2; 9 bases are a match to TRBD2. V gave up 0 bases and J gave up 5 bases; unmatched junction bases: 7. The CDR3 loop spans 17 amino acids. Germline values: CDR1 KGHSH, CDR2 LQKENI. The CDR3 loop reads CASSPPGLAGSTGELFF. The CDR3, as DNA: TGTGCCAGCTCACCACCGGGGCTAGCGGGGTCGACCGGGGAGCTGTTTTTT.

The rearrangement joins TRBV28 to TRBJ1-1, with TRBD1 as a possible D gene (6 bases). This CDR3 contains 13 residues. The germline V and J ends were trimmed by 5 bases and 8 bases, with 15 bases remaining between them. Germline V gene sequence: CDR1 MDHEN, CDR2 SYDVKM. CDR3 nucleotides: TGTGCCAGCAGTCTACGGACAGAAGGGGAAGCTTTCTTT. Protein: CASSLRTEGEAFF.

Only one count was recorded for this clone. The chain couples TRBV27 to TRBJ2-2; D is perhaps TRBD1 (6 bases). Germline V lookup: CDR1 MNHEY, CDR2 SMNVEV (reference sequence). V lost 1 base to trimming and J lost 1 base, with 10 bases between them. This CDR3 contains 16 residues. The CDR3 DNA is TGTGCCAGCAGTTTATGGTTGACAGGGAACACCGGGGAGCTGTTTTTT. This encodes CASSLWLTGNTGELFF.

J is TRBJ2-2 and V is TRBV5-1; TRBD1 aligns across 9 bases. The CDR3 is made up of 16 amino acids. V shed 2 bases and J 1 base; nucleotides not matched to a gene: 3. Per the germline V gene, CDR1 is SGHRS and CDR2 is YFSETQ. CDR3 nucleotide sequence: TGCGCCAGCAGCTTCGGGGGACAGGGGAACACCGGGGAGCTGTTTTTT. Residues: CASSFGGQGNTGELFF.

The count of this clone is one. The rearrangement uses TRBV5-1 and TRBJ1-1, with TRBD1 matching 7 bases. CDR3 length: 15 amino acids. Germline assignment: CDR1 SGHRS and CDR2 YFSETQ. Unmatched junction bases numbered 11, after V lost 4 bases and J lost 5 bases. DNA for the CDR3: TGCGCCAGCAGCCCGACCAGGGGGTCGGGAACTGAAGCTTTCTTT. It is translated as CASSPTRGSGTEAFF.

In this sample, this clone turned up once. The rearrangement joins TRBV10-1 to TRBJ1-1; TRBD1 might be the D (6 bases). The ends were cut back, 2 bases at V and 4 bases at J, with 14 bases in the middle. Germline V lookup: CDR1 WNHNN, CDR2 SYGVQD (reference sequence). The CDR3 length is 15 residues. The CDR3 protein is CASSEDTGRITEAFF. DNA for the CDR3: TGCGCCAGCAGTGAGGATACAGGGCGTATCACTGAAGCTTTCTTT.

This chain links TRBV19 with TRBJ2-1, with TRBD1 identical over 9 bases. V lost 6 bases and J lost 5; bases outside the gene matches: 8. CDR1 and CDR2 from the germline V gene are LNHDA and SQIVND (reference sequence). The CDR3 sequence is 15 residues long. For the CDR3, the DNA is TGTGCCAGTAGACTACAGGGGGCAGACAACAATGAGCAGTTCTTC. This gives the protein CASRLQGADNNEQFF.

The chain is built from TRBV18 and TRBJ2-7; no reliable D call. The CDR3 is 14 residues long. Germline CDR1 is KGHSH and CDR2 is LQKENI. Trimming cost V 3 bases and J 0 bases, with 9 bases left between them. The CDR3 region has the DNA TGTGCCAGCTCACCGGCCGCTAGCTCCTACGAGCAGTACTTC. It yields the protein CASSPAASSYEQYF.